The clone carrying this T cell receptor beta chain was counted at least ten times. MiXCR was run by TCRdb on the 5' RACE reads, yielding one entry per CDR3 protein. This table has more than 65,000 distinct CDR3 sequences, about 8.5% appearing once. Indicated time point: sample taken at primary tumor resection. The data derive from a study of spatial heterogeneity in lung cancer. After removal of 4 bases from V and 2 bases from J, the junction contained 2 bases not matched to a gene. The CDR3 length is 12 residues. Germline V lookup: CDR1 SQVTM, CDR2 ANQGSEA. The material was PBMCs, obtained at surgery. The sequence came from a male donor with early-stage non-small cell lung cancer. The rearrangement joins TRBV29-1 to TRBJ2-7; 7 nucleotides align to TRBD1. The CDR3 DNA sequence: TGCAGCGTTGCGGGACAGACCTACGAGCAGTACTTC. This encodes CSVAGQTYEQYF.